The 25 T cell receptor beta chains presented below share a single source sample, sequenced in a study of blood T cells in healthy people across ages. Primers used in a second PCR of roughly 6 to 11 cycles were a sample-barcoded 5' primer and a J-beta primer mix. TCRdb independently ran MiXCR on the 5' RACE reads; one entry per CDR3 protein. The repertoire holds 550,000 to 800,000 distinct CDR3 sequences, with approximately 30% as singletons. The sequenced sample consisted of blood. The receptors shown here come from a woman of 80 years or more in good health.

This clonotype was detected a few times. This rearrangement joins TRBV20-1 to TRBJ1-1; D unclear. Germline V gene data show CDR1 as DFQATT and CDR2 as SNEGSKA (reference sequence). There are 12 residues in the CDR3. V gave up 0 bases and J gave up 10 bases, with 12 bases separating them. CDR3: CSAREQGFRAFF. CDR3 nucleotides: TGCAGTGCTAGAGAGCAAGGTTTTAGAGCTTTCTTT.

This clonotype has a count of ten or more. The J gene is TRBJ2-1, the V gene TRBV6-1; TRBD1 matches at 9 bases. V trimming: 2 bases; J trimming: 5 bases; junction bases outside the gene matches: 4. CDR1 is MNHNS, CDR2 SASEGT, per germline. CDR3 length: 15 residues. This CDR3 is CASSETGQGNNEQFF. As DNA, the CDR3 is TGTGCCAGCAGTGAAACGGGACAGGGTAACAATGAGCAGTTCTTC.

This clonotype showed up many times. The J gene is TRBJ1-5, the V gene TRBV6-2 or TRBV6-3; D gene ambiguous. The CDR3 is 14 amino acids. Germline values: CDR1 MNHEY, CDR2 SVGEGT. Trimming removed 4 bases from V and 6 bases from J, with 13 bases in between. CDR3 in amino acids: CASSSRREGQPQHF. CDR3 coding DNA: TGTGCCAGCAGTTCCCGGAGGGAGGGTCAGCCCCAGCATTTT.

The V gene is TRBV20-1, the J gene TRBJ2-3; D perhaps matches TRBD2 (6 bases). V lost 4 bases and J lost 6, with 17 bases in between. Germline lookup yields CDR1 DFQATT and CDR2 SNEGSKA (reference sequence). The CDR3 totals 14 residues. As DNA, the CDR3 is TGCAGTGCTAAATGGGGGGATTACACGGATACGCAGTATTTT. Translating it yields CSAKWGDYTDTQYF.

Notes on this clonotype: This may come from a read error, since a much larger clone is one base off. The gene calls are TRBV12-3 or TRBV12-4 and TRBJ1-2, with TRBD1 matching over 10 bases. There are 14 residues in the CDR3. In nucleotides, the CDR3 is TGTGCCAGCAGTTCCTCGACAGGGGGCCTTGGCCACACCTTC. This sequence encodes CASSSSTGGLGHTF.

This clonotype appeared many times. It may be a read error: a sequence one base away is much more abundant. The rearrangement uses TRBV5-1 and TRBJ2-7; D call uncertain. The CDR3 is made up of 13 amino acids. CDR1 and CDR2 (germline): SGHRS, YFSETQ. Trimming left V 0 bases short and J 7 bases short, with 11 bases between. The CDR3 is CASSLVQTNEQYF. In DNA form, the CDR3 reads TGCGCCAGCAGCTTGGTTCAGACCAATGAGCAGTACTTC.

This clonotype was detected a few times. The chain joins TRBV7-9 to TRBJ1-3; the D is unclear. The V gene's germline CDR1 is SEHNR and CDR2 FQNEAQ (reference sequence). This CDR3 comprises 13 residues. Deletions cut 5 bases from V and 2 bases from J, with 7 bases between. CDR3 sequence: CASSTDAGNTIYF. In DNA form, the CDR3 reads TGTGCCAGCAGCACCGATGCTGGAAACACCATATATTTT.

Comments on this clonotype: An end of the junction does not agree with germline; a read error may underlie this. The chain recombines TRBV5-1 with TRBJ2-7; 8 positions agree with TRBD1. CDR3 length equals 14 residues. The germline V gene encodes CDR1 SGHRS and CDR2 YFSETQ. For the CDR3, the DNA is TGCGTCAGCAGCAAGGGAACAGGGGGTAACGAGCAGTACTTC. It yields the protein CVSSKGTGGNEQYF.

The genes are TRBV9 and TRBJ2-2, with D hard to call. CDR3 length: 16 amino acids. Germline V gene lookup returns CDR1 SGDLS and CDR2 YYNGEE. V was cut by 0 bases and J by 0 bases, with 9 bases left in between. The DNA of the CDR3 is TGTGCCAGCAGCGTAGACGGTCAGGCGAACACCGGGGAGCTGTTTTTT. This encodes CASSVDGQANTGELFF.

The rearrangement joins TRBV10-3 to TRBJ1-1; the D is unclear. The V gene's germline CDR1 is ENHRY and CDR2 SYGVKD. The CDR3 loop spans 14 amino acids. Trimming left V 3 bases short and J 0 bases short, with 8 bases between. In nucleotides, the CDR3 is TGTGCCATCAGTGATGGCAGACTGAACACTGAAGCTTTCTTT. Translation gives CAISDGRLNTEAFF.

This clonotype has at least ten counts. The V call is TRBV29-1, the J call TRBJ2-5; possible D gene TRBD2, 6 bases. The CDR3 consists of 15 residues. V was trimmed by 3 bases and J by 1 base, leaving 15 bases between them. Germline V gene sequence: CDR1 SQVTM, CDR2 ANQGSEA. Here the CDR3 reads CSVDRGLGSQETQYF. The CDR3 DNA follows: TGCAGCGTTGATCGGGGGTTAGGATCCCAAGAGACCCAGTACTTC.

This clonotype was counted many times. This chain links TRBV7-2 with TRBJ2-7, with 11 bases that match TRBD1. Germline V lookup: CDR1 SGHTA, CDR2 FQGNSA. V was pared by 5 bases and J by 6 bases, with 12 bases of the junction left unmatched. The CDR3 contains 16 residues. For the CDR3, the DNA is TGTGCCAGCAGCCGTCCGACCGGACAGGGGGCGGGCGAGCAGTACTTC. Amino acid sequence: CASSRPTGQGAGEQYF. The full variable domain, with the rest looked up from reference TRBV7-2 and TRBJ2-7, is GAGVSQSPSNKVTEKGKDVELRCDPISGHTALYWYRQSLGQGLEFLIYFQGNSAPDKSGLPSDRFSAERTGGSVSTLTIQRTQQEDSAVYLCASSRPTGQGAGEQYFGPGTRLTVT.

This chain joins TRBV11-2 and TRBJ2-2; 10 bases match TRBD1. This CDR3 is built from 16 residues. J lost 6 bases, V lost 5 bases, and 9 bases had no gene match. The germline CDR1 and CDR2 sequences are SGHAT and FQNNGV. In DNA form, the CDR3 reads TGTGCCAGCAGCAGACCGGGACAGGGGAATCCCGGGGAGCTGTTTTTT. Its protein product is CASSRPGQGNPGELFF.

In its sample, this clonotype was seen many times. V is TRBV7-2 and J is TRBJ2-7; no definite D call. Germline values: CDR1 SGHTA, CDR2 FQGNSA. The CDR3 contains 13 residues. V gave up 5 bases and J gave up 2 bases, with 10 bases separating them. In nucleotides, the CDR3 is TGTGCCAGCAGCCACAATGGTGCCTACGAGCAGTACTTC. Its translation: CASSHNGAYEQYF.

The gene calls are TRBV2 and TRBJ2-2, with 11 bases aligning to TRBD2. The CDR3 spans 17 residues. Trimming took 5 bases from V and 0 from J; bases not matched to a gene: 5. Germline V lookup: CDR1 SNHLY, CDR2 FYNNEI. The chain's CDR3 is CASSLLAGVANTGELFF. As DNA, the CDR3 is TGTGCCAGCAGTCTACTAGCGGGGGTCGCGAACACCGGGGAGCTGTTTTTT. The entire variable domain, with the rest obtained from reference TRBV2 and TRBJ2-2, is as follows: EPEVTQTPSHQVTQMGQEVILRCVPISNHLYFYWYRQILGQKVEFLVSFYNNEISEKSEIFDDQFSVERPDGSNFTLKIRSTKLEDSAMYFCASSLLAGVANTGELFFGEGSRLTVL.

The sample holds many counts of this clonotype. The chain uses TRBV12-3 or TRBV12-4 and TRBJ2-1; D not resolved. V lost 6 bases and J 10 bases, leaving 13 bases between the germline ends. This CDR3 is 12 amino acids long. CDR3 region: CASSLYPREQFF. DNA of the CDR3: TGTGCCAGCAGCCTTTATCCCCGGGAGCAGTTCTTC.

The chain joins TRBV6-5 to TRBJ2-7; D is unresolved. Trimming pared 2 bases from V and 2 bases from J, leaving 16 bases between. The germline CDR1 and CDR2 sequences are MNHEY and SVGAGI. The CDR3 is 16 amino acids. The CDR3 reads CASSYQPSKSPYEQYF. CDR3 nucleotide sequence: TGTGCCAGCAGTTACCAGCCGAGTAAGAGTCCCTACGAGCAGTACTTC.

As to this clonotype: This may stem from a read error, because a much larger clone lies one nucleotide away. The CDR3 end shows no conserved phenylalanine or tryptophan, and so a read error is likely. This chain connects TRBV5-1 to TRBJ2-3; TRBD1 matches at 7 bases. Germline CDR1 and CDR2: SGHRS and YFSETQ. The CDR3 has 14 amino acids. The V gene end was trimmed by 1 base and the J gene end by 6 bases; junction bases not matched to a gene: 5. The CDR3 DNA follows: TGCGCCAGCAGCTTGCCGAAACAGGGGGATACGCAGTATTTG. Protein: CASSLPKQGDTQYL.

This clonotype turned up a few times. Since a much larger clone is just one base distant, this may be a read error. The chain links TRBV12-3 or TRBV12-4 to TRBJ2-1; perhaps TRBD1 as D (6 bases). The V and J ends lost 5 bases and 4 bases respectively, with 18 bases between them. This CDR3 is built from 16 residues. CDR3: CASSPRPSRGYNEQFF. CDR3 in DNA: TGTGCCAGCAGTCCGCGCCCTAGCAGGGGATACAATGAGCAGTTCTTC.

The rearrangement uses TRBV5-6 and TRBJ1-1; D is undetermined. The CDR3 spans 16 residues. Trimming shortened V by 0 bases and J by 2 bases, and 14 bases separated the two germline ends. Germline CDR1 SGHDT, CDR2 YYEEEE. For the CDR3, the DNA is TGTGCCAGCAGCTTGGAGATGTTTGGCCCAAACACTGAAGCTTTCTTT. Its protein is CASSLEMFGPNTEAFF.

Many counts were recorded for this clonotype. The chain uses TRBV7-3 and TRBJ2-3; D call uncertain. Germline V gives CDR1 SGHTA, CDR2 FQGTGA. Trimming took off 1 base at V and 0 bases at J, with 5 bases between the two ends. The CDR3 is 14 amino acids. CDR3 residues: CASSLIGSTDTQYF. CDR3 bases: TGTGCCAGCAGCTTAATAGGTAGCACAGATACGCAGTATTTT.

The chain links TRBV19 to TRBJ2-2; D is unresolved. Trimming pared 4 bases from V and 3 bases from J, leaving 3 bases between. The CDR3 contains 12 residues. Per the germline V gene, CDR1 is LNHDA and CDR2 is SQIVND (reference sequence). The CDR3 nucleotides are TGTGCCAGTAGTACCCACACCGGGGAGCTGTTTTTT. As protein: CASSTHTGELFF.

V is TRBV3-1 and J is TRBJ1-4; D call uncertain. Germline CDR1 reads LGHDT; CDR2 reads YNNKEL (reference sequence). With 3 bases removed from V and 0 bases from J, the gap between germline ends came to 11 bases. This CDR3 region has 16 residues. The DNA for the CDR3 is TGTGCCAGCAGCCATCTCAAACCCGCAACTAATGAAAAACTGTTTTTT. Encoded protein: CASSHLKPATNEKLFF. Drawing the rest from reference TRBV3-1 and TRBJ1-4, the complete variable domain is DTAVSQTPKYLVTQMGNDKSIKCEQNLGHDTMYWYKQDSKKFLKIMFSYNNKELIINETVPNRFSPKSPDKAHLNLHINSLELGDSAVYFCASSHLKPATNEKLFFGSGTQLSVL.

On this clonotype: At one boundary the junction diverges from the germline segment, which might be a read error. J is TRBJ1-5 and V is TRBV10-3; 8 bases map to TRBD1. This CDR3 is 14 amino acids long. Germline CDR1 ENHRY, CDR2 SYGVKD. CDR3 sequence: CAIGTGDSNRPQHF. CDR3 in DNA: TGTGCCATCGGGACAGGCGATAGCAATCGGCCCCAGCATTTT.

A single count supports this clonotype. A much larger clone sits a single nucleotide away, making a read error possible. CDR3 DNA: TGTGCCAGCTCGAAAGTGGGCGAGCAGTTCTTC. Its protein product is CASSKVGEQFF. This chain joins TRBV6-1 and TRBJ2-1, with unresolved D. CDR1 is MNHNS, CDR2 SASEGT, per germline. This CDR3 has 11 amino acids. Between the trimmed V and J ends, which lost 8 bases and 10 bases, there was a span of 12 bases.